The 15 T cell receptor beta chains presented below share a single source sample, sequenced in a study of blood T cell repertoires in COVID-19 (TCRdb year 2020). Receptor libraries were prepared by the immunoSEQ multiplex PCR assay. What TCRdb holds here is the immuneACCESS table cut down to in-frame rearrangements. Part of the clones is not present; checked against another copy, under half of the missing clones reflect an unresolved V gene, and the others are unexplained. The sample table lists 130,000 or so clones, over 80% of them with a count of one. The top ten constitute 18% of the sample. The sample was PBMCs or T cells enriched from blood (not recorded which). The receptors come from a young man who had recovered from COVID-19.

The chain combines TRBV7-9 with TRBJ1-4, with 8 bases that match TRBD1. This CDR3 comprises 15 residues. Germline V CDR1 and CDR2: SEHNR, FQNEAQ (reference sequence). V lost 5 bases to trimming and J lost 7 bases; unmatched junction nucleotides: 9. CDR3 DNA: TGTGCCAGCAGCCAGTCCAGGGGGCAGAGTGAAAAACTGTTTTTT. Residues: CASSQSRGQSEKLFF.

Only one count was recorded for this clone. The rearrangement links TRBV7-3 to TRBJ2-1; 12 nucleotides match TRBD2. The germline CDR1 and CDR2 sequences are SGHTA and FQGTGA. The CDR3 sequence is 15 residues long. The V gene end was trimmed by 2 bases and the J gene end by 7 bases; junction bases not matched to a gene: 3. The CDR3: CASSLGLAGFNEQFF. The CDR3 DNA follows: TGTGCCAGCAGCTTAGGACTAGCGGGATTTAATGAGCAGTTCTTC.

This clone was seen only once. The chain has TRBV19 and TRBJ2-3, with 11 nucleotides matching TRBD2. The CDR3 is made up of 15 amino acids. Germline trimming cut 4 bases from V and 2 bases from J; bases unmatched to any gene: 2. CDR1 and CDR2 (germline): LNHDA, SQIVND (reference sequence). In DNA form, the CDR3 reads TGTGCCAGTAGTACTAGCGGGAGGCCCACAGATACGCAGTATTTT. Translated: CASSTSGRPTDTQYF.

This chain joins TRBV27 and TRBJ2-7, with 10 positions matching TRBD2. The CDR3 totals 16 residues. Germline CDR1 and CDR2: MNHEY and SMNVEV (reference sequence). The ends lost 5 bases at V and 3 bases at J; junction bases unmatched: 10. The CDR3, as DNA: TGTGCCAGCAGTGTCAGAGCGGGAGGGCCTGACTACGAGCAGTACTTC. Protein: CASSVRAGGPDYEQYF.

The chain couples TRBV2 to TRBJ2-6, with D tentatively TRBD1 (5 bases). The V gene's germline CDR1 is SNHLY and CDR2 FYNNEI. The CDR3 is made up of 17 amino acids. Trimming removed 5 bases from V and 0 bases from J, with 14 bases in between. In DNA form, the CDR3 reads TGTGCCAGCAGTTTCTACCCAGGGCCCTCTGGGGCCAACGTCCTGACTTTC. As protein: CASSFYPGPSGANVLTF.

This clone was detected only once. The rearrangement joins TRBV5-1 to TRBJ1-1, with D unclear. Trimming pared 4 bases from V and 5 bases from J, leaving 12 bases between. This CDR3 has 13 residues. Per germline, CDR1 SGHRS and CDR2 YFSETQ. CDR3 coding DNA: TGCGCCAGCAGCCTAGGGAGCGGGACTGAAGCTTTCTTT. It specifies CASSLGSGTEAFF. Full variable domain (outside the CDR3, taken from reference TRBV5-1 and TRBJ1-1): KAGVTQTPRYLIKTRGQQVTLSCSPISGHRSVSWYQQTPGQGLQFLFEYFSETQRNKGNFPGRFSGRQFSNSRSEMNVSTLELGDSALYLCASSLGSGTEAFFGQGTRLTVV.

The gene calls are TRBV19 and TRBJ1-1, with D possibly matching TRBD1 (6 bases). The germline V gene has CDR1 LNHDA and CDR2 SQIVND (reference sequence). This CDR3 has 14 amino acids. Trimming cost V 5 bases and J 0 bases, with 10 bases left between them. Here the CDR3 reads CASSLGHVNTEAFF. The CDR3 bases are TGTGCCAGTAGTTTGGGACACGTGAACACTGAAGCTTTCTTT.

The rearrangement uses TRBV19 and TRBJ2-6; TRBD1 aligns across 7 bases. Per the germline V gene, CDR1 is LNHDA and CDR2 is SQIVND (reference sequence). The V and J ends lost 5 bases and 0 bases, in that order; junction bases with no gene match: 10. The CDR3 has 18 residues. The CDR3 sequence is CASSQLPGQSSGANVLTF. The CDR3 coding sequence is TGTGCCAGTAGTCAATTGCCGGGACAGAGCTCTGGGGCCAACGTCCTGACTTTC.

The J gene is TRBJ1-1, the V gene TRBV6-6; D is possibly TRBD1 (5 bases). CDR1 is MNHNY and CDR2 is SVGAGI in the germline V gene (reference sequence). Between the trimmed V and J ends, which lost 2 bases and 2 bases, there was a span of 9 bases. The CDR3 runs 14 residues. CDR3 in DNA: TGTGCCAGCAGTTACACCCAGGGAAACACTGAAGCTTTCTTT. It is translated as CASSYTQGNTEAFF.

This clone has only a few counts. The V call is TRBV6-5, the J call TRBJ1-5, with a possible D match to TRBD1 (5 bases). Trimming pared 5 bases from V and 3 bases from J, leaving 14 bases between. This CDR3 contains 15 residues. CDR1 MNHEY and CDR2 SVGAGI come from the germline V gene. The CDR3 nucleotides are TGTGCCAGCAGTCATGGGACTGAAAACAATCAGCCCCAGCATTTT. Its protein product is CASSHGTENNQPQHF.

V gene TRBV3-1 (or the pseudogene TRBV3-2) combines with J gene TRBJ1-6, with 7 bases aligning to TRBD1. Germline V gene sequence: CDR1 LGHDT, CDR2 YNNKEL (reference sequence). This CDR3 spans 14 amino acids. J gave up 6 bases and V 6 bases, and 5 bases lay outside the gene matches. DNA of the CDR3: TGTGCCAGCAGTACAGGGGCACGTAATTCACCCCTCCACTTT. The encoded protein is CASSTGARNSPLHF.

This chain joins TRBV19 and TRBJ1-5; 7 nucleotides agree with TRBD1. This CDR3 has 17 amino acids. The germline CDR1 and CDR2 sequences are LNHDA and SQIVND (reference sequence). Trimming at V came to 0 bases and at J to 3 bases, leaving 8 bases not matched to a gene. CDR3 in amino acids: CASSIDLTTGANQPQHF. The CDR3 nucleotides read TGTGCCAGTAGTATAGATTTGACTACAGGGGCCAATCAGCCCCAGCATTTT.

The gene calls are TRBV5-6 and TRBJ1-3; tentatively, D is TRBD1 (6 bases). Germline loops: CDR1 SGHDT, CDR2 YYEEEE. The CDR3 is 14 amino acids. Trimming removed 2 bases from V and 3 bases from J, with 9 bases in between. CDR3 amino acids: CASSFEGDGNTIYF. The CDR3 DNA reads TGTGCCAGCAGCTTTGAGGGGGATGGAAACACCATATATTTT. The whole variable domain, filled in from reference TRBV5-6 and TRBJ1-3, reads DAGVTQSPTHLIKTRGQQVTLRCSPKSGHDTVSWYQQALGQGPQFIFQYYEEEERQRGNFPDRFSGHQFPNYSSELNVNALLLGDSALYLCASSFEGDGNTIYFGEGSWLTVV.

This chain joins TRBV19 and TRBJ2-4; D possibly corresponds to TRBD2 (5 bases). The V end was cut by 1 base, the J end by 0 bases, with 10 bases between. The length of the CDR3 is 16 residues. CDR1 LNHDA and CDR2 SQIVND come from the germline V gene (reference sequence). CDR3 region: CASSIVGELAKNIQYF. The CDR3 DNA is TGTGCCAGTAGTATAGTCGGGGAGCTAGCCAAAAACATTCAGTACTTC.

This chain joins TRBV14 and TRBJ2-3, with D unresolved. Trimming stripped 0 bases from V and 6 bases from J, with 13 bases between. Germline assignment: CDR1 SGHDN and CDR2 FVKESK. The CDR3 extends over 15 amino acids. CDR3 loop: CASSQEPGLGDTQYF. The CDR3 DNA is TGTGCCAGCAGCCAAGAACCAGGCCTGGGCGATACGCAGTATTTT.